This entry is about one T cell receptor beta chain. Its antigen is unknown. This sample was taken from a study of naive CD8 T cells in extremely preterm neonates. Clones were read by immunoSEQ multiplex PCR, and TCRdb kept only the in-frame ones, dropping some. The sample records roughly 5,000 clones, approximately 97% being singletons. Elective cesarean births at roughly 35-43 weeks, without labor or membrane rupture, supplied the cord blood. The sample holds sorted live naive CD8+ CD45RA+CCR7+ T cells. The CDR3 extends over 14 amino acids. CDR1 and CDR2 from the germline V gene are LNHNV and YYDKDF (reference sequence). Trimming pared 9 bases from V and 7 bases from J, leaving 19 bases between. Study-level findings and limits: Shared CDR3 nucleotide sequences: preterm 2.5% to 3%, term roughly 0.4%, children 0.025% to 0.035%, adults approximately 0.01%. Limitations included small sample size and variable preterm productive templates. Relative to older groups, preterm infants had shorter, less trimmed CDR3s with fewer N additions.

This clonotype was obtained from a newborn in good health. Sample: naive CD8+ T cells from cord blood. The chain joins TRBV15 to TRBJ2-1; tentative D call: TRBD1 (6 bases). The CDR3 is CATVKRTEKNEQFF. CDR3 nucleotides: TGTGCCACAGTTAAGAGGACAGAGAAAAATGAGCAGTTCTTC.